This T cell receptor (beta chain) was found in a study of neurological immune-mediated disorders. Looking at the study overall: Relapsing-remitting disease affected roughly 30, and secondary progressive 3, of some 34 multiple sclerosis patients.

2 million unsorted PBMCs were stored in RNAlater at -80 °C before RNA extraction. CDR3 length: 13 amino acids. V was clipped by 4 bases and J by 7 bases; unmatched bases: 8. Per the germline V gene, CDR1 is SGHRS and CDR2 is YFSETQ. This clonotype was counted many times. cDNA was made by 5'RACE with 10-nucleotide random UMIs. TCRdb called the 5' RACE reads again in MiXCR, with one record for every CDR3 protein. The sample consists of about 55,000 distinct CDR3 sequences, roughly 4.4% of them appearing once. The sequenced material came from PBMCs. The clonotype originates from a man over 45 with multiple sclerosis. The rearrangement uses TRBV5-1 and TRBJ2-7; 7 bases align to TRBD1. The chain's CDR3 is CASSPRTGLEQYF. CDR3 sequence (DNA): TGCGCCAGCAGCCCGCGGACAGGTTTGGAGCAGTACTTC. The whole variable domain, remainder taken from reference TRBV5-1 and TRBJ2-7, is KAGVTQTPRYLIKTRGQQVTLSCSPISGHRSVSWYQQTPGQGLQFLFEYFSETQRNKGNFPGRFSGRQFSNSRSEMNVSTLELGDSALYLCASSPRTGLEQYFGPGTRLTVT.